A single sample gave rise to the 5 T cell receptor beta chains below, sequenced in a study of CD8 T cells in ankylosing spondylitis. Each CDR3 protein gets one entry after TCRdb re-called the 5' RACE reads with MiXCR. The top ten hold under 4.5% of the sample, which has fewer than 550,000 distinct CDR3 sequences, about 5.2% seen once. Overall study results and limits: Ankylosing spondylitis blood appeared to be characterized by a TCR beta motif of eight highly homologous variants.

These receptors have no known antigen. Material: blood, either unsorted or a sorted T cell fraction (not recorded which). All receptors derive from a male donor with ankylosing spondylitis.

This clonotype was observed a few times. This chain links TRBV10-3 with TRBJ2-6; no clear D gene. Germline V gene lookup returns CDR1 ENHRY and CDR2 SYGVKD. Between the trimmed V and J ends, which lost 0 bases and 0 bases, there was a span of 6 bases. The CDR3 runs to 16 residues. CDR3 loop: CAISESFTSGANVLTF. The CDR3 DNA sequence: TGTGCCATCAGTGAGTCGTTTACCTCTGGGGCCAACGTCCTGACTTTC.

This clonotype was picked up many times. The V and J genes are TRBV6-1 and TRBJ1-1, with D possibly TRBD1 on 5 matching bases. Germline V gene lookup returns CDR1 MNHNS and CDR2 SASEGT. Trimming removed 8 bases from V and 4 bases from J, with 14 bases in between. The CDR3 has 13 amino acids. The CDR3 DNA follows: TGTGCCAGCGCGCAGGGCAGGAGCACTGAAGCTTTCTTT. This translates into CASAQGRSTEAFF.

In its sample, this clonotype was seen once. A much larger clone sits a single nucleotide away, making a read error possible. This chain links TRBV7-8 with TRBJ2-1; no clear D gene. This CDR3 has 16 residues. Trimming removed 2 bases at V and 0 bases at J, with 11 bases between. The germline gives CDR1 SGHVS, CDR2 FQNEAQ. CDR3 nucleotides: TGTGCCAGCAGCTTAAGGTTCCCGAGCTCCTACAATGAGCAGTTCTTC. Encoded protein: CASSLRFPSSYNEQFF.

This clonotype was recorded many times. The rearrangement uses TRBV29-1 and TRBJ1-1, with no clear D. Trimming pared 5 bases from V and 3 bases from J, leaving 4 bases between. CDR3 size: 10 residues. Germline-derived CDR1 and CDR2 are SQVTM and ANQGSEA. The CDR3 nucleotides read TGCAGCGTTATGGACACTGAAGCTTTCTTT. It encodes CSVMDTEAFF. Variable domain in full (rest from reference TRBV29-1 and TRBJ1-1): SAVISQKPSRDICQRGTSLTIQCQVDSQVTMMFWYRQQPGQSLTLIATANQGSEATYESGFVIDKFPISRPNLTFSTLTVSNMSPEDSSIYLCSVMDTEAFFGQGTRLTVV.

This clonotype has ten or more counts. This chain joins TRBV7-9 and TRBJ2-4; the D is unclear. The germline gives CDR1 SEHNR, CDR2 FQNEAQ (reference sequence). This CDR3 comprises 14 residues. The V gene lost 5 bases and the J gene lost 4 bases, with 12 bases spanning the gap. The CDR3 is CASSPPDGKNIQYF. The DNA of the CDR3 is TGTGCCAGCAGCCCCCCGGACGGAAAAAACATTCAGTACTTC.